This T cell receptor (beta chain) derives from a study of CD8 T cells in ankylosing spondylitis. Making use of molecular barcodes, quantitative 5'-RACE generated TCR beta libraries. TCRdb fed the 5' RACE reads into MiXCR, producing one record per CDR3 protein. Of about 33,000 distinct CDR3 sequences in the sample, approximately 14% were seen once. V was shortened by 1 base and J by 0 bases, with 6 bases between the two germline ends. Germline CDR1 and CDR2: SGHTA and FQGNSA. The CDR3 extends over 15 amino acids. This receptor was identified in a male donor with ankylosing spondylitis or in good health (not recorded which). V usage is TRBV7-2 and J usage is TRBJ1-4; D is undetermined. The sequencing input was blood. This CDR3 reads CASSLGLTTNEKLFF. CDR3 nucleotides: TGTGCCAGCAGCTTAGGACTGACAACTAATGAAAAACTGTTTTTT.